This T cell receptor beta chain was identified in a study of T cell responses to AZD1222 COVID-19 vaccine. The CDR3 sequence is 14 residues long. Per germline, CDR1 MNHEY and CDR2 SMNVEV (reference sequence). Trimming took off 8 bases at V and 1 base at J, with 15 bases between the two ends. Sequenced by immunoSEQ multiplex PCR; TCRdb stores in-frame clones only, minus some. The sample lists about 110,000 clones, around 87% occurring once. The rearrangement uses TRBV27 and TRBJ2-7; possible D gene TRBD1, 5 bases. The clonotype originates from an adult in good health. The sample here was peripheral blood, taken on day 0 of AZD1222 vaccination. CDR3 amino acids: CASGAALGSYEQYF. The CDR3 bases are TGTGCCAGCGGGGCGGCGCTAGGGTCCTACGAGCAGTACTTC.